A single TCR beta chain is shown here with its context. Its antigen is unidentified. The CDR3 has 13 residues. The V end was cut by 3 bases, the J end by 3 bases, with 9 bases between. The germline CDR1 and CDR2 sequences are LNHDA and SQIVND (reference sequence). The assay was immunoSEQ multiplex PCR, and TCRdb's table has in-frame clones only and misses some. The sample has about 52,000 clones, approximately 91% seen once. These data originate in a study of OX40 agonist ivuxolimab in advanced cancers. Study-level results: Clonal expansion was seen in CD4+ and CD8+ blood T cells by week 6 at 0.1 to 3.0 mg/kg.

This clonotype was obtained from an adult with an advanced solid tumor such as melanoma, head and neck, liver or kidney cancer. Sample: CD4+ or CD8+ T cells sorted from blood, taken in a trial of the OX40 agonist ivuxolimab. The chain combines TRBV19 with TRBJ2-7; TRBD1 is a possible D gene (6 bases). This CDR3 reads CASSMGAHYEQYF. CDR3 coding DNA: TGTGCCAGTAGTATGGGGGCACACTACGAGCAGTACTTC.